This T cell receptor (beta chain) was identified in a study of blood T cell repertoires in COVID-19. Study-wide background: Researchers got acute and convalescent COVID-19 samples from the United States, Italy and Spain. T cells, B-cell-depleted T cells, or PBMCs provided the cDNA or gDNA that served as material.

The CDR3 totals 12 residues. Germline V gene lookup returns CDR1 SGHAT and CDR2 FQNNGV. V trimming: 6 bases; J trimming: 7 bases; junction bases outside the gene matches: 0. This clone was counted a single time. Per the original data handling: Cell counts per sample came from amplifying reference gene primers. Method: immunoSEQ multiplex PCR; TCRdb's copy keeps in-frame clones and lacks some. V, J and clone size are taken as reported in that table, and D and trimming were inferred from the DNA itself. The sample carries around 320,000 clones, roughly 85% recorded once. The rearrangement uses TRBV11-2 and TRBJ2-1; 10 positions match TRBD2. Sequenced: peripheral blood. The sequence derives from a human donor in a cohort sampled during active COVID-19. The DNA of the CDR3 is TGTGCCAGCAGTAGCGGGGGGAATGAGCAGTTCTTC. Translation: CASSSGGNEQFF. Combining the CDR3 with reference TRBV11-2 and TRBJ2-1 gives the whole variable domain EAGVAQSPRYKIIEKRQSVAFWCNPISGHATLYWYQQILGQGPKLLIQFQNNGVVDDSQLPKDRFSAERLKGVDSTLKIQPAKLEDSAVYLCASSSGGNEQFFGPGTRLTVL.